These 19 T cell receptor beta chains share one sample of origin, sequenced in a study of blood T cell repertoires in COVID-19. Repertoires were generated with immunoSEQ multiplex PCR, while TCRdb's copy carries only in-frame clones and drops some. The sample has 140,000 to 150,000 clones, less than 90% seen once. Sequenced material: peripheral blood. These receptors were collected from a human donor with COVID-19, enrolled during active disease. The donor label of this sample is uncertain.

The chain employs TRBV5-1 and TRBJ2-3, with 9 nucleotides matching TRBD2. V was pared by 0 bases and J by 5 bases, with 4 bases of the junction left unmatched. Germline-derived CDR1 and CDR2 are SGHRS and YFSETQ. There are 15 residues in the CDR3. Here the CDR3 DNA reads TGCGCCAGCAGCTTGGCAGCGGGGGGCCAAGATACGCAGTATTTT. This sequence encodes CASSLAAGGQDTQYF.

V is TRBV10-2 and J is TRBJ1-2; 9 positions agree with TRBD1. This CDR3 contains 15 residues. Germline values: CDR1 WSHSY, CDR2 SAAADI. The ends lost 2 bases at V and 5 bases at J; junction bases unmatched: 6. The CDR3 region has the DNA TGCGCCAGCAGTGAGACCCGGGACAGGGTATATGGCTACACCTTC. The encoded protein is CASSETRDRVYGYTF.

The rearrangement joins TRBV12-5 to TRBJ1-1, with D possibly being TRBD1 (6 bases). The ends were cut back, 8 bases at V and 1 base at J, with 11 bases in the middle. CDR1 is LGHNT and CDR2 is FRNRAP in the germline V gene. There are 13 residues in the CDR3. The CDR3 loop reads CASSSQGNTEAFF. The CDR3 DNA follows: TGTGCTAGTTCCTCACAGGGGAACACTGAAGCTTTCTTT. The full variable domain, its missing parts supplied by reference TRBV12-5 and TRBJ1-1, is DARVTQTPRHKVTEMGQEVTMRCQPILGHNTVFWYRQTMMQGLELLAYFRNRAPLDDSGMPKDRFSAEMPDATLATLKIQPSEPRDSAVYFCASSSQGNTEAFFGQGTRLTVV.

The chain joins TRBV6-5 to TRBJ2-5; tentative D call: TRBD1 (6 bases). Germline CDR1 and CDR2: MNHEY and SVGAGI. The length of the CDR3 is 15 residues. The V and J ends lost 6 bases and 5 bases respectively, with 19 bases between them. The CDR3 is CASSQNHRDRETQYF. The CDR3 nucleotides are TGTGCCAGCAGCCAGAACCACAGGGATAGGGAGACCCAGTACTTC.

This clone was recorded only once. The chain couples TRBV4-1 to TRBJ1-2; weak D call: TRBD1 (6 bases). CDR3 length: 11 amino acids. CDR1 and CDR2 (germline): MGHRA, YSYEKL. Trimming removed 3 bases from V and 7 bases from J, with 6 bases in between. The CDR3 loop reads CASSHRGGYTF. Written as DNA, the CDR3 is TGCGCCAGCAGCCACAGGGGTGGCTACACCTTC.

The sample holds one count of this clone. The CDR3 nucleotides read TGTGCCAGCAGCTTGAACAGGGTTGGCACTGAAGCTTTCTTT. Its translation: CASSLNRVGTEAFF. V and J are TRBV11-2 and TRBJ1-1; D is perhaps TRBD1 (6 bases). Germline-derived CDR1 and CDR2 are SGHAT and FQNNGV. The CDR3 totals 14 residues. V gave up 3 bases and J gave up 4 bases, with 12 bases separating them.

This chain joins TRBV25-1 and TRBJ1-2; TRBD1 matches 8 bases. CDR3 length: 13 amino acids. Germline V gene sequence: CDR1 MGHDK, CDR2 SYGVNS. The trim removed 6 bases at V and 8 bases at J, leaving 8 bases unmatched. The CDR3 DNA sequence: TGTGCCAGCAGCGAGGACAGGGTAGGAGGCTACACCTTC. This sequence encodes CASSEDRVGGYTF.

J is TRBJ2-1 and V is TRBV19, with TRBD2 matching over 12 bases. V lost 7 bases, J lost 7 bases, and 5 bases stayed unmatched. Germline V gene sequence: CDR1 LNHDA, CDR2 SQIVND (reference sequence). The CDR3 spans 14 residues. The CDR3 spells CASTRTSGDNEQFF. The CDR3 coding sequence is TGTGCCAGTACCAGGACTAGCGGGGATAATGAGCAGTTCTTC.

V and J are TRBV5-1 and TRBJ2-7, with 9 bases that match TRBD1. The CDR3 extends over 15 amino acids. J lost 2 bases, V lost 4 bases, and 7 bases had no gene match. The germline gives CDR1 SGHRS, CDR2 YFSETQ. The CDR3 protein is CASSPQRTGAYEQYF. CDR3 DNA sequence: TGCGCCAGCAGCCCCCAGCGGACAGGGGCCTACGAGCAGTACTTC. Drawing the rest from reference TRBV5-1 and TRBJ2-7, the complete variable domain is KAGVTQTPRYLIKTRGQQVTLSCSPISGHRSVSWYQQTPGQGLQFLFEYFSETQRNKGNFPGRFSGRQFSNSRSEMNVSTLELGDSALYLCASSPQRTGAYEQYFGPGTRLTVT.

This chain uses TRBV5-6 with TRBJ2-1, with 8 bases lining up with TRBD1. The germline V gene has CDR1 SGHDT and CDR2 YYEEEE. With 2 bases clipped from V and 14 bases from J, the junction kept 12 bases outside the gene matches. CDR3 length: 14 amino acids. CDR3 DNA sequence: TGTGCCAGCAGCTTCTGGGCAGGGGGCAAGACCGAGTTCTTC. It encodes CASSFWAGGKTEFF.

This clone has just one count. Here the CDR3 reads CASSLTGGTEAFF. Here the CDR3 DNA reads TGTGCCAGTAGTCTGACAGGAGGCACTGAAGCTTTCTTT. The J gene is TRBJ1-1, the V gene TRBV19; possibly TRBD1 for D (6 bases). CDR3 size: 13 residues. Trimming shortened V by 5 bases and J by 4 bases, and 11 bases separated the two germline ends. Germline-derived CDR1 and CDR2 are LNHDA and SQIVND (reference sequence). The whole variable domain, remainder taken from reference TRBV19 and TRBJ1-1, is DGGITQSPKYLFRKEGQNVTLSCEQNLNHDAMYWYRQDPGQGLRLIYYSQIVNDFQKGDIAEGYSVSREKKESFPLTVTSAQKNPTAFYLCASSLTGGTEAFFGQGTRLTVV.

The chain uses TRBV5-1 and TRBJ2-7, with D possibly matching TRBD1 (5 bases). V gave up 0 bases and J gave up 5 bases, with 15 bases separating them. Germline V gene data show CDR1 as SGHRS and CDR2 as YFSETQ. This CDR3 comprises 15 residues. The CDR3 coding sequence is TGCGCCAGCAGCTTGGAGGTTGGGGCTGCGAACGAGCAGTACTTC. Translating it yields CASSLEVGAANEQYF.

This sequence joins TRBV6-5 and TRBJ1-3; TRBD1 aligns across 10 bases. The CDR3 has 16 residues. V shed 2 bases and J 0 bases; nucleotides not matched to a gene: 1. In germline, CDR1 is MNHEY, CDR2 SVGAGI. CDR3 protein: CASSYGTGASGNTIYF. CDR3 DNA sequence: TGTGCCAGCAGTTACGGGACAGGGGCCTCTGGAAACACCATATATTTT.

This clone came up a few times. This chain's CDR3 is CASSPRGFGYGYTF. In nucleotides, the CDR3 is TGTGCCAGCAGCCCAAGGGGGTTCGGCTATGGCTACACCTTC. This chain uses TRBV7-9 with TRBJ1-2; TRBD1 might be the D (6 bases). Trimming shortened V by 5 bases and J by 4 bases, and 14 bases separated the two germline ends. This CDR3 has 14 amino acids. Germline CDR1 is SEHNR and CDR2 is FQNEAQ (reference sequence).

This sequence joins TRBV30 and TRBJ1-6; 10 nucleotides align to TRBD1. The CDR3 contains 15 residues. With V trimmed by 3 bases and J by 7 bases, 6 bases remained unmatched. CDR1 and CDR2 (germline): GTSNPN, SVGIG (reference sequence). The CDR3 loop reads CAWRIRTGGNSPLHF. The CDR3 coding sequence is TGTGCCTGGAGAATCCGGACAGGGGGGAATTCACCCCTCCACTTT.

The rearrangement joins TRBV15 to TRBJ1-5; 7 bases align to TRBD1. Germline loops: CDR1 LNHNV, CDR2 YYDKDF (reference sequence). The CDR3 covers 14 residues. V dropped 3 bases and J dropped 6; count of bases not matched to a gene: 5. CDR3 in DNA: TGTGCCACCAGCAGCCGACAGGGCGGTCAGCCCCAGCATTTT. This encodes CATSSRQGGQPQHF.

The CDR3 loop reads CASSVGQYYGYTF. The CDR3, as DNA: TGTGCCAGCAGCGTAGGACAGTACTATGGCTACACCTTC. The chain uses TRBV9 and TRBJ1-2, with D perhaps TRBD1 (5 bases). This CDR3 has 13 amino acids. The ends were cut back, 0 bases at V and 3 bases at J, with 6 bases in the middle. Germline values: CDR1 SGDLS, CDR2 YYNGEE.

The chain employs TRBV30 and TRBJ2-7, with 11 positions matching TRBD1. CDR3 length: 14 residues. V lost 3 bases and J lost 6; bases outside the gene matches: 7. Germline V gene sequence: CDR1 GTSNPN, CDR2 SVGIG (reference sequence). The CDR3 here is CAWRDRGRRVEQYF. DNA of the CDR3: TGTGCCTGGAGGGACAGGGGGCGCCGGGTCGAGCAGTACTTC.

The chain couples TRBV7-9 to TRBJ1-1; TRBD1 matches 8 bases. J gave up 3 bases and V 5 bases, and 11 bases lay outside the gene matches. The CDR3 totals 16 residues. CDR1 is SEHNR, CDR2 FQNEAQ, per germline (reference sequence). The DNA for the CDR3 is TGTGCCAGCAGCCCTAAGACAGGGGCGATCCACACTGAAGCTTTCTTT. Translation gives CASSPKTGAIHTEAFF.